Below are 2 T cell receptor beta chains sequenced from a single sample in a study of PD-1 blockade in mismatch repair-deficient tumors (dated by TCRdb to about 2017). The intended sense of this specimen's time point label: peripheral blood before pembrolizumab. Library preparation was by the immunoSEQ multiplex PCR assay. The immuneACCESS repertoire file appears here via TCRdb, limited to in-frame rearrangements. These files lack a portion of the clones; in checked studies, under half of the deficit traces to unresolved V genes, and the cause of the others is not known. The sample profile shows some 49,000 clones; over 75% of them were found once. The ten largest clonotypes hold roughly 3% of the sample. This specimen consisted of PBMCs, obtained before pembrolizumab treatment. These receptors were obtained from an adult with mismatch repair-deficient cancer.

The rearrangement joins TRBV19 to TRBJ2-3; TRBD1 agrees at 10 bases. J was trimmed by 6 bases and V by 2 bases; bases with no gene match: 17. Germline V gene sequence: CDR1 LNHDA, CDR2 SQIVND (reference sequence). The CDR3 length is 19 residues. The CDR3 DNA reads TGTGCCAGTAGTATAAGGGCCCCCCGGACAGGGGGTCTATGGGATACGCAGTATTTT. This encodes CASSIRAPRTGGLWDTQYF.

Here the CDR3 DNA reads TGCGCCAGCAGCCAATCACCGGGGCCCGAGGGGGATGAGCAGTTCTTC. Residues: CASSQSPGPEGDEQFF. The V gene is TRBV4-1, the J gene TRBJ2-1; a weak D match, TRBD1 (6 bases). Trimming took off 2 bases at V and 8 bases at J, with 19 bases between the two ends. Germline lookup yields CDR1 MGHRA and CDR2 YSYEKL. This CDR3 is built from 16 residues.